The 7 T cell receptor beta chains in this list originate from one sample, sequenced in a study of PD-L1 blockade in urothelial cancer. The assay was immunoSEQ multiplex PCR, and TCRdb's table has in-frame clones only and misses some. The profile shows 65,000 to 85,000 clones, approximately 90% of them singletons. The time point is: peripheral blood 6 weeks after treatment start. Sequenced here: PBMCs, sampled around atezolizumab (anti-PD-L1) treatment. These receptors originate from a woman of 80 years or more with urothelial cancer.

The chain links TRBV5-1 to TRBJ1-2; TRBD1 is a possible D gene (5 bases). The CDR3 runs to 14 residues. V was cut by 3 bases and J by 5 bases, with 14 bases left in between. Looked up from germline, CDR1 is SGHRS and CDR2 is YFSETQ. The CDR3 coding sequence is TGCGCCAGCAGCTGGGAGGGGCGCGGATATGGCTACACCTTC. This codes for CASSWEGRGYGYTF.

V is TRBV7-3 and J is TRBJ1-1; D is ambiguous. Trimming took off 2 bases at V and 4 bases at J, with 8 bases between the two ends. This CDR3 contains 13 residues. The germline V gene encodes CDR1 SGHTA and CDR2 FQGTGA. CDR3 nucleotide sequence: TGTGCCAGCAGCTTAGCGAGCGGCACTGAAGCTTTCTTT. It is translated as CASSLASGTEAFF.

The chain combines TRBV7-3 with TRBJ2-2; TRBD1 is a possible D gene (6 bases). The CDR3 covers 16 residues. Germline CDR1 reads SGHTA; CDR2 reads FQGTGA. The germline V and J ends were trimmed by 5 bases and 8 bases, with 21 bases remaining between them. This CDR3 reads CASSRGRGPGEGELFF. DNA of the CDR3: TGTGCCAGCAGCCGGGGCAGGGGCCCGGGTGAAGGGGAGCTGTTTTTT. The complete variable domain, with remaining parts taken from reference TRBV7-3 and TRBJ2-2, reads GAGVSQTPSNKVTEKGKYVELRCDPISGHTALYWYRQSLGQGPEFLIYFQGTGAADDSGLPNDRFFAVRPEGSVSTLKIQRTERGDSAVYLCASSRGRGPGEGELFFGEGSRLTVL.

This clone showed up just once. The chain links TRBV6-5 to TRBJ1-1; D is unclear. The V gene's germline CDR1 is MNHEY and CDR2 SVGAGI. Trimming removed 4 bases at V and 1 base at J, with 10 bases between. The CDR3 is made up of 14 amino acids. CDR3 residues: CASSSLAQNTEAFF. The CDR3 bases are TGTGCCAGCAGTTCCTTAGCTCAGAACACTGAAGCTTTCTTT.

The chain is built from TRBV7-9 and TRBJ2-2; D gene ambiguous. Trimming left V 3 bases short and J 0 bases short, with 5 bases between. CDR1 and CDR2 (germline): SEHNR, FQNEAQ (reference sequence). This CDR3 has 14 residues. CDR3 sequence (DNA): TGTGCCAGCAGCTTTAACACGAACACCGGGGAGCTGTTTTTT. It translates to CASSFNTNTGELFF.

The J gene is TRBJ2-7, the V gene TRBV11-2; TRBD2 matches at 9 bases. The CDR3 sequence is 15 residues long. Germline V gene data show CDR1 as SGHAT and CDR2 as FQNNGV. The ends lost 1 base at V and 7 bases at J; junction bases unmatched: 8. CDR3 loop: CASSLVAGVTREQYF. The CDR3 DNA reads as TGTGCCAGCAGCTTAGTAGCGGGAGTAACAAGAGAGCAGTACTTC.

The chain employs TRBV11-1 and TRBJ1-1; 11 bases are shared with TRBD1. This CDR3 is built from 14 residues. The ends lost 5 bases at V and 5 bases at J; junction bases unmatched: 4. CDR1 is SGHAT and CDR2 is FQDESV in the germline V gene (reference sequence). CDR3 region: CASSQDRGRTEAFF. The DNA of the CDR3 is TGTGCCAGCAGCCAGGACAGGGGGCGGACTGAAGCTTTCTTT.